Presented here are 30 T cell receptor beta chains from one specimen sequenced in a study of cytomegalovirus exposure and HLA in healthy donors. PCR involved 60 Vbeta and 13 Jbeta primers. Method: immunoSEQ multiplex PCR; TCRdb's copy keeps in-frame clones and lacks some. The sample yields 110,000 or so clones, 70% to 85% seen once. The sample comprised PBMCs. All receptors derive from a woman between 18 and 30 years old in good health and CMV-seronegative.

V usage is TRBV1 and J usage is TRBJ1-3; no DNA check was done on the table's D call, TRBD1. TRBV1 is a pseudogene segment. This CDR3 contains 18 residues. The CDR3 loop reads CTRIPTGTPFNSGNTIYF. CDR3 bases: TGCACCAGGATCCCCACCGGGACACCCTTTAACTCTGGAAACACCATATATTTT.

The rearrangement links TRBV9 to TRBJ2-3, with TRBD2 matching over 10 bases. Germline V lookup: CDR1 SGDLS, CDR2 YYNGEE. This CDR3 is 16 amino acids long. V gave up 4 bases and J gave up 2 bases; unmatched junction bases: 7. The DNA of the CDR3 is TGTGCCAGCAGCTCGCCGGGGACTAGCGCCACAGATACGCAGTATTTT. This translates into CASSSPGTSATDTQYF.

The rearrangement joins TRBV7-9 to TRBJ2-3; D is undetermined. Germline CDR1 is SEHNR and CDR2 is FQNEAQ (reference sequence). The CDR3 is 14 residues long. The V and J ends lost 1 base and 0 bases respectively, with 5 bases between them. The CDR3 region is CASSLGRSTDTQYF. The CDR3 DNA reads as TGTGCCAGCAGCTTAGGCCGGAGCACAGATACGCAGTATTTT.

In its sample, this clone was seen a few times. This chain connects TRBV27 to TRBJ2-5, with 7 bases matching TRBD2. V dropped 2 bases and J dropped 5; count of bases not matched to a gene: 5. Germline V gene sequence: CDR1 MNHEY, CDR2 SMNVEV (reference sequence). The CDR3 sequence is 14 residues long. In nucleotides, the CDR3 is TGTGCCAGCAGTTTAAGCGGGGTCTCTGAGACCCAGTACTTC. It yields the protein CASSLSGVSETQYF.

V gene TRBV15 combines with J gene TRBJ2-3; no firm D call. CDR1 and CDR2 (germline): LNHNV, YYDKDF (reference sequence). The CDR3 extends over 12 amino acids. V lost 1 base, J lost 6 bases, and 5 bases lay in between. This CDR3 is CATSRAMDTQYF. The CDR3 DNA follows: TGTGCCACCAGCAGAGCAATGGATACGCAGTATTTT. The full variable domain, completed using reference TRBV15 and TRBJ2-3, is DAMVIQNPRYQVTQFGKPVTLSCSQTLNHNVMYWYQQKSSQAPKLLFHYYDKDFNNEADTPDNFQSRRPNTSFCFLDIRSPGLGDTAMYLCATSRAMDTQYFGPGTRLTVL.

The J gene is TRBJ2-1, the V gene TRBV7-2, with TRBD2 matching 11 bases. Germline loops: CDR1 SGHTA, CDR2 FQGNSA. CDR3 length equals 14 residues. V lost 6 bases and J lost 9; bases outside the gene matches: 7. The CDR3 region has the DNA TGTGCCAGCAGTCGACTAGCGGGAAATGGTGAGCAGTTCTTC. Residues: CASSRLAGNGEQFF.

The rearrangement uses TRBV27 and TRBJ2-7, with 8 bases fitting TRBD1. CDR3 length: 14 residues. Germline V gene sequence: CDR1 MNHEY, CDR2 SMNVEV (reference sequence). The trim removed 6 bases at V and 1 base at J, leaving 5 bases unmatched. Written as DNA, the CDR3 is TGTGCCAGCAGACCCGGGACAGGATCCTACGAGCAGTACTTC. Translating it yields CASRPGTGSYEQYF.

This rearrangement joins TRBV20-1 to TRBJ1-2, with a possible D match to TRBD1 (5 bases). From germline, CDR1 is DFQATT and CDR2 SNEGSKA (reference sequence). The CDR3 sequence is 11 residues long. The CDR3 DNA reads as TGCAAAAGCGGGGGGTACTATGGCTACACCTTC. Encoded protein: CKSGGYYGYTF.

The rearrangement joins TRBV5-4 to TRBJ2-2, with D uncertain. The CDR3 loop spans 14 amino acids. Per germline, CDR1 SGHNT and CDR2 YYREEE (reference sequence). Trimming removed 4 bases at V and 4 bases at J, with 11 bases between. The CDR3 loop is CASSAPLATGELFF. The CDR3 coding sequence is TGTGCCAGCAGCGCGCCCCTTGCCACCGGGGAGCTGTTTTTT.

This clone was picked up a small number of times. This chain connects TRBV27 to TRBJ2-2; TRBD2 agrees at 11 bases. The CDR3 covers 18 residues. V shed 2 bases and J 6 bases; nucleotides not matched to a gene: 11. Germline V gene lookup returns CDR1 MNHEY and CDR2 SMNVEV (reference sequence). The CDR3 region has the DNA TGTGCCAGCAGTTTAGCGCTAGCGGGAGGCCAAGGGGCCGGGGAGCTGTTTTTT. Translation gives CASSLALAGGQGAGELFF.

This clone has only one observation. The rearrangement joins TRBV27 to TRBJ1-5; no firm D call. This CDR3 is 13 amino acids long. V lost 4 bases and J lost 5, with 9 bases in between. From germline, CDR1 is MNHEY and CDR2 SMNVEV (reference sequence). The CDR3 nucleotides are TGTGCCAGCAGTTACCGAACAGATCAGCCCCAGCATTTT. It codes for CASSYRTDQPQHF.

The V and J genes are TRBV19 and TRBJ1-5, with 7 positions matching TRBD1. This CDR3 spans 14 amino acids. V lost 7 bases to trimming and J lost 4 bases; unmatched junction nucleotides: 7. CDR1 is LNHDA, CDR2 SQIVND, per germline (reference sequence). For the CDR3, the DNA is TGTGCCAGTAATCGTGGGACAGATAATCAGCCCCAGCATTTT. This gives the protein CASNRGTDNQPQHF.

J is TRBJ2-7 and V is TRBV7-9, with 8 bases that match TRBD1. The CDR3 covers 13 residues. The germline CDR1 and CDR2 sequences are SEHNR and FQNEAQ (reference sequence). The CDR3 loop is CACSGQVAGEQYF. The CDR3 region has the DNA TGTGCGTGCTCGGGACAGGTGGCGGGAGAGCAGTACTTC.

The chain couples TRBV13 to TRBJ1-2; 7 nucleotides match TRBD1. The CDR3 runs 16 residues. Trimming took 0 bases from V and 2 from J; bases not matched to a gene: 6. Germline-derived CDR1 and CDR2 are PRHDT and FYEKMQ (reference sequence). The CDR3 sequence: CASSLGLRGQNYGYTF. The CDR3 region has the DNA TGTGCCAGCAGCTTAGGCTTAAGGGGGCAGAACTATGGCTACACCTTC.

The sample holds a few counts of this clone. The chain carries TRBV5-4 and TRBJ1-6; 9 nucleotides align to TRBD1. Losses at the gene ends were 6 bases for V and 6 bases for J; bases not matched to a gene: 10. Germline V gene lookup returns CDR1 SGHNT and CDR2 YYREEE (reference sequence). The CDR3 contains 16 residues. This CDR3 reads CASTQQGALRNSPLHF. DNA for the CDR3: TGTGCCAGCACCCAACAGGGGGCGCTTCGTAATTCACCCCTCCACTTT.

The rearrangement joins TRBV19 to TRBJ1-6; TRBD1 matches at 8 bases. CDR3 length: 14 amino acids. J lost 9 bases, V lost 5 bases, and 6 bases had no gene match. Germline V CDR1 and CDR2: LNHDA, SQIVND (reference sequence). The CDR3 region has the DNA TGTGCCAGTAGTCTCGGGGACAGGTCTTCACCCCTCCACTTT. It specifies CASSLGDRSSPLHF.

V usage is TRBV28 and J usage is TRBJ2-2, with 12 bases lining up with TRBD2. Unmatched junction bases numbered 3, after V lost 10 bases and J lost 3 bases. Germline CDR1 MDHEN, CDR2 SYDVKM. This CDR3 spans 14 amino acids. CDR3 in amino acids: CATRLAGDTGELFF. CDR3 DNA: TGTGCCACCAGACTAGCGGGGGACACCGGGGAGCTGTTTTTT. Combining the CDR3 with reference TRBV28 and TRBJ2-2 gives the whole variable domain DVKVTQSSRYLVKRTGEKVFLECVQDMDHENMFWYRQDPGLGLRLIYFSYDVKMKEKGDIPEGYSVSREKKERFSLILESASTNQTSMYLCATRLAGDTGELFFGEGSRLTVL.

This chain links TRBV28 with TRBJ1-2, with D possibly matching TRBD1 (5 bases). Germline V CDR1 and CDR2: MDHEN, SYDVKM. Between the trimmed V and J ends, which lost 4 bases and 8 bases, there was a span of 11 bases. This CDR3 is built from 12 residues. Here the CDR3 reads CASSYGHQGYTF. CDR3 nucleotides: TGTGCCAGCAGTTACGGACACCAGGGCTACACCTTC.

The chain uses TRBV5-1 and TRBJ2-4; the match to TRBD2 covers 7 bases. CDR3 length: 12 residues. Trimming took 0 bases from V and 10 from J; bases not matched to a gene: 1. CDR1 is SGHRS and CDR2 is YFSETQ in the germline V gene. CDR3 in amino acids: CASSLGGGIQYF. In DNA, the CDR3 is TGCGCCAGCAGCTTGGGGGGGGGAATTCAGTACTTC.

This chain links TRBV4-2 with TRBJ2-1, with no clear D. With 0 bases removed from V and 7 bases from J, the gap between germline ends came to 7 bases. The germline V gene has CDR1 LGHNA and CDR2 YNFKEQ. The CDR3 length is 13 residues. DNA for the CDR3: TGTGCCAGCAGCCAAGATGGGCTGAATGAGCAGTTCTTC. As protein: CASSQDGLNEQFF.

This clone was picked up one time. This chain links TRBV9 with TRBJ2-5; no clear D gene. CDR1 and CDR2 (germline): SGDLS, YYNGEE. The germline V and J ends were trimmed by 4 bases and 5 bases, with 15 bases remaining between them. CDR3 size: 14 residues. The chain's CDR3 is CASSTAQKWETQYF. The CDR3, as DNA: TGTGCCAGCAGCACAGCTCAGAAATGGGAGACCCAGTACTTC. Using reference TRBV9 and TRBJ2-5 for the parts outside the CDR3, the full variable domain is DSGVTQTPKHLITATGQRVTLRCSPRSGDLSVYWYQQSLDQGLQFLIQYYNGEERAKGNILERFSAQQFPDLHSELNLSSLELGDSALYFCASSTAQKWETQYFGPGTRLLVL.

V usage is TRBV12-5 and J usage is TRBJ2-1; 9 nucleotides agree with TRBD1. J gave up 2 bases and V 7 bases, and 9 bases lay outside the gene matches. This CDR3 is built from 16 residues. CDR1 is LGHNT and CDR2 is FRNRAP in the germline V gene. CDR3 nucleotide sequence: TGTGCTAGTGCCTCTGGGACAGGGCCAGCCTACAATGAGCAGTTCTTC. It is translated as CASASGTGPAYNEQFF.

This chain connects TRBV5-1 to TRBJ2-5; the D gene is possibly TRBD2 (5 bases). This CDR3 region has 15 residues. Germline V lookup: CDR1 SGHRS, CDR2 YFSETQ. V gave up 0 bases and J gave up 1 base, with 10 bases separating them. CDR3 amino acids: CASSLVTGSQETQYF. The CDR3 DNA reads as TGCGCCAGCAGCTTGGTTACGGGAAGCCAAGAGACCCAGTACTTC.

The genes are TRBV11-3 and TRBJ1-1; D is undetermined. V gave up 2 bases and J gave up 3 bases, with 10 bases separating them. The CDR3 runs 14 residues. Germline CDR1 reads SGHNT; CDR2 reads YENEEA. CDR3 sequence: CASSLSLDYTEAFF. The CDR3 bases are TGTGCCAGCAGCTTATCATTAGACTACACTGAAGCTTTCTTT. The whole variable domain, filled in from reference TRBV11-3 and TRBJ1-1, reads EAGVVQSPRYKIIEKKQPVAFWCNPISGHNTLYWYLQNLGQGPELLIRYENEEAVDDSQLPKDRFSAERLKGVDSTLKIQPAELGDSAVYLCASSLSLDYTEAFFGQGTRLTVV.

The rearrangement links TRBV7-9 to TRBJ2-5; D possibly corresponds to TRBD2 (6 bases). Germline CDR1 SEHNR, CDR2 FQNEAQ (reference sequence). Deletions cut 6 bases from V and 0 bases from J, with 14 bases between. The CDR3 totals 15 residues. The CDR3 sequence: CASRLGRGHQETQYF. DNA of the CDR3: TGTGCCAGCAGATTGGGGCGGGGTCACCAAGAGACCCAGTACTTC.

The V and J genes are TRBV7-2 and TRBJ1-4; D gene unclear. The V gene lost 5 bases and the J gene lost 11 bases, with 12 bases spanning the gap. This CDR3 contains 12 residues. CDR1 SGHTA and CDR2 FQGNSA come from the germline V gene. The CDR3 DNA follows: TGTGCCAGCAGCGAGAACTCATTTAAACTGTTTTTT. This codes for CASSENSFKLFF.

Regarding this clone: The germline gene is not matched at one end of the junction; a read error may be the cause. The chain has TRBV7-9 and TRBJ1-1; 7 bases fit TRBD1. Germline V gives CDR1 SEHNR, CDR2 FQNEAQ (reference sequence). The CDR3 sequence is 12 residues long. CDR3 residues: CSSSPGGTEAFF. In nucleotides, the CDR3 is TGTTCCAGCAGCCCAGGGGGAACTGAAGCTTTCTTT.

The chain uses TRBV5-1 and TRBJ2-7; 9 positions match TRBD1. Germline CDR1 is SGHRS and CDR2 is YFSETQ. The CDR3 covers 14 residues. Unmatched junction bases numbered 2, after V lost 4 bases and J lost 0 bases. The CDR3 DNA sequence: TGCGCCAGCAGCGACAGGGGGAGCTCCTACGAGCAGTACTTC. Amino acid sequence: CASSDRGSSYEQYF.

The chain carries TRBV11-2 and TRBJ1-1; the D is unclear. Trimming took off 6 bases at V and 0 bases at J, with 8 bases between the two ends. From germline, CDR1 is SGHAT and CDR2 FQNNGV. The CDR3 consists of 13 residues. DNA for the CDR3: TGTGCCAGCAGATTCGGGATGAACACTGAAGCTTTCTTT. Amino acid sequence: CASRFGMNTEAFF.

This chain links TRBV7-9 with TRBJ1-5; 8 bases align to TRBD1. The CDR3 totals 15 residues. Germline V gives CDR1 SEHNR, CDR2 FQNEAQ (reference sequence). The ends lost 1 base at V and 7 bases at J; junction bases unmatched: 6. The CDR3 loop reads CASSLGTGLGQPQHF. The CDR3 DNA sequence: TGTGCCAGCAGCTTAGGGACAGGGCTGGGGCAGCCCCAGCATTTT.